These T cell receptor beta chains were read from a single sample in a study of cytotoxic CD8 clonotypes in ibrutinib-treated CLL. Here immunoSEQ multiplex PCR was the method, and the copy in TCRdb shows in-frame clones only, minus some. The sample yields hundreds of thousands of clones, roughly 70% seen once. The sample consisted of PBMCs, taken after 24 months of ibrutinib treatment. Receptor source: a human donor with chronic lymphocytic leukemia. Each CDR3 is given with its conserved first and last residue. Fields, in order: D gene, V gene, clone size, J gene, CDR3 length, CDR3 DNA, CDR3 protein. A D gene is named only where the DNA matches it firmly. Only part of the rows carry a size: once, few, many, or a class if the clone is expanded.

>NA|TRBV7-2|NA|TRBJ1-5|13
TGTGCCAGCAGCTTATGGTGGGGCCAGCCCCAGCATTTT
CASSLWWGQPQHF
>NA|TRBV7-6|NA|TRBJ2-7|15
TGTGCCAGCAGCTTAGTTTCCGGGAATATACGGGAGCAGTACTTC
CASSLVSGNIREQYF
>NA|TRBV28|NA|TRBJ1-1|12
TGTGCCAGCAGATATCGACAGAGAGAAGCTTTCTTT
CASRYRQREAFF
>NA|TRBV15|NA|TRBJ2-7|14
TGTGCCACCAGCAGAGATAGGGCTCCTGACGAGCAGTACTTC
CATSRDRAPDEQYF
>NA|TRBV27|NA|TRBJ2-3|13
TGTGCCAGCACGAGGCGGGGTCGCGATACGCAGTATTTT
CASTRRGRDTQYF
>TRBD2|TRBV4-1|NA|TRBJ2-3|16
TGCGCCAGCAGCCAAGCCGACGGGAGGGCCTCAGATACGCAGTATTTT
CASSQADGRASDTQYF
>NA|TRBV7-2|NA|TRBJ2-2|17
TGTGCCAGCAGTCCCAATCAACAGGGCTCGTACACCGGGGAGCTGTTTTTT
CASSPNQQGSYTGELFF
>TRBD1|TRBV19|NA|TRBJ1-1|13
TGTGCCAGCCTGGGACAGTTGAACACTGAAGCTTTCTTT
CASLGQLNTEAFF
>NA|TRBV18|NA|TRBJ2-3|15
TGTGCCAGCTCACCACCGAACAGGAACACAGATACGCAGTATTTT
CASSPPNRNTDTQYF
>NA|TRBV9|NA|TRBJ2-3|14
TGTGCCAGCAGCGGAAGTGGGTGGGCAGATACGCAGTATTTT
CASSGSGWADTQYF
>TRBD1|TRBV9|NA|TRBJ1-1|14
TGTGCCAGCAGCCCGGGACAGGGAGGGAATGAAGCTTTCTTT
CASSPGQGGNEAFF
>NA|TRBV28|NA|TRBJ2-2|14
TGTGCCAGCAGTTTATCCCAGCAAACCGGGGAGCTGTTTTTT
CASSLSQQTGELFF
>NA|TRBV9|NA|TRBJ2-1|12
TGTGCCAGCAGCCCATGGGGAGTTGAGCAGTTCTTC
CASSPWGVEQFF
>TRBD2|TRBV5-1|NA|TRBJ2-1|16
TGCGCCAGCAGCTTGGTTAGCGGGTTGGCTGGTAATGAGCAGTTCTTC
CASSLVSGLAGNEQFF
>TRBD1|TRBV27|NA|TRBJ1-5|14
TGTGCCAGCAGCCCGACAGGGAACAATCAGCCCCAGCATTTT
CASSPTGNNQPQHF
>NA|TRBV28|NA|TRBJ2-3|16
TGTGCCAGCAGTTTAGGGGCCAGGGTCTCGACAGATACGCAGTATTTT
CASSLGARVSTDTQYF
>NA|TRBV19|few|TRBJ2-7|11
TGTGCCAGTGGGGGAGGCTACGAGCAGTACTTC
CASGGGYEQYF
>NA|TRBV5-1|NA|TRBJ2-1|12
TGCGCCAGCAGCTTTGTTTCAGGAGAGCAGTTCTTC
CASSFVSGEQFF
>NA|TRBV6-6|NA|TRBJ2-7|14
TGTGCCACCGTGGAGGCGTTTTATCCCTACGAGCAGTACTTC
CATVEAFYPYEQYF
>NA|TRBV5-1|NA|TRBJ2-5|15
TGCGCCAGCAGCCCGACCACCAGCGGGCAAGAGACCCAGTACTTC
CASSPTTSGQETQYF
>NA|TRBV19|few|TRBJ2-1|13
TGTGCCAGTACCGTCACCCAGGGTACTGAGCAGTTCTTC
CASTVTQGTEQFF
>NA|TRBV28|NA|TRBJ2-2|13
TGTGCCAGCAGATGGGAGCCCACCGGGGAGCTGTTTTTT
CASRWEPTGELFF
>TRBD1|TRBV25-1|NA|TRBJ2-2|15
TGTGCCAGCAGCTCCGGGACAGTTAACACCGGGGAGCTGTTTTTT
CASSSGTVNTGELFF
>NA|TRBV7-2|NA|TRBJ2-7|14
TGTGCCAGCACCTCTGAGCGGTCCTCCTACGAGCAGTACTTC
CASTSERSSYEQYF
>TRBD1|TRBV29-1|NA|TRBJ1-2|11
TGCAGCGTCCGGGACAGACATGGCTACACCTTC
CSVRDRHGYTF
>NA|TRBV28|NA|TRBJ1-5|14
TGTGCCAGCAGTTTAACAGGCAACAATCAGCCCCAGCATTTT
CASSLTGNNQPQHF
>NA|TRBV18|few|TRBJ2-5|14
TGTGCCAGCTCACCCCCCCACGGGGAAGAGACCCAGTACTTC
CASSPPHGEETQYF
>NA|TRBV7-2|few|TRBJ1-2|13
TGTGCCAGCCATACGGGACCCGCATATGGCTACACCTTC
CASHTGPAYGYTF
>TRBD2|TRBV5-1|NA|TRBJ2-3|15
TGCGCCAGCAGCTTGTTGACTAGCGAGACAGATACGCAGTATTTT
CASSLLTSETDTQYF